These 19 T cell receptor beta chains originate from one sample sequenced in a study of blood T cell repertoires in COVID-19. Sequenced by immunoSEQ multiplex PCR; TCRdb stores in-frame clones only, minus some. Seen here are 150,000 to 200,000 clones, roughly 77% observed once, and the top ten hold less than 7%. Sequences were obtained from peripheral blood. The receptors shown here come from a woman between 40 and 50 years old with COVID-19, enrolled during active disease.

The CDR3 reads CASSPSGQAIYNEQFF. CDR3 DNA sequence: TGTGCCAGCAGCCCCTCCGGACAGGCGATTTACAATGAGCAGTTCTTC. The V gene is TRBV4-2, the J gene TRBJ2-1, with TRBD1 identical over 7 bases. Trimming took 4 bases from V and 4 from J; bases not matched to a gene: 10. The CDR3 is 16 amino acids. Germline lookup yields CDR1 LGHNA and CDR2 YNFKEQ.

The chain combines TRBV7-8 with TRBJ2-7, with D perhaps TRBD2 (6 bases). Germline CDR1 SGHVS, CDR2 FQNEAQ. Trimming took off 8 bases at V and 0 bases at J, with 20 bases between the two ends. The CDR3 totals 16 residues. The CDR3 spells CASGASVAKSSYEQYF. As DNA, the CDR3 is TGTGCCAGCGGGGCTAGCGTTGCTAAGAGCTCCTACGAGCAGTACTTC.

This rearrangement joins TRBV29-1 to TRBJ1-2; TRBD1 agrees at 10 bases. V was clipped by 2 bases and J by 5 bases; unmatched bases: 2. The CDR3 consists of 13 residues. CDR1 and CDR2 (germline): SQVTM, ANQGSEA. This CDR3 reads CSVELGQGYGYTF. DNA for the CDR3: TGCAGCGTTGAATTGGGACAGGGGTATGGCTACACCTTC.

The chain joins TRBV3-1 (or the pseudogene TRBV3-2) to TRBJ2-1; D might be TRBD2 (6 bases). The ends were cut back, 0 bases at V and 0 bases at J, with 12 bases in the middle. Looked up from germline, CDR1 is LGHDT and CDR2 is YNNKEL (reference sequence). The CDR3 totals 17 residues. The CDR3 bases are TGTGCCAGCAGCCAAGATACCGCGGGAAGCTCCTACAATGAGCAGTTCTTC. Protein product: CASSQDTAGSSYNEQFF.

Worth noting for this clone: A much larger clone lies a single base off, so this may be a read error. The chain has TRBV27 and TRBJ1-2; 7 bases are a match to TRBD1. Per the germline V gene, CDR1 is MNHEY and CDR2 is SMNVEV (reference sequence). The ends lost 5 bases at V and 2 bases at J; junction bases unmatched: 2. The CDR3 is 13 amino acids. CDR3 amino acids: CASSLGQNYGYTF. For the CDR3, the DNA is TGTGCCAGCAGTCTGGGACAGAACTATGGCTACACCTTC.

The chain couples TRBV27 to TRBJ1-1; the match to TRBD1 covers 8 bases. CDR1 is MNHEY and CDR2 is SMNVEV in the germline V gene (reference sequence). The CDR3 consists of 15 residues. V lost 5 bases and J lost 1; bases outside the gene matches: 6. The DNA of the CDR3 is TGTGCCAGCAGTCCACACGGGACAGGGAACACTGAAGCTTTCTTT. Protein sequence: CASSPHGTGNTEAFF.

The V gene is TRBV27, the J gene TRBJ1-1; 7 nucleotides match TRBD1. Looked up from germline, CDR1 is MNHEY and CDR2 is SMNVEV (reference sequence). This CDR3 spans 14 amino acids. J lost 1 base, V lost 3 bases, and 2 bases had no gene match. In DNA, the CDR3 is TGTGCCAGCAGTTTCGACAGGGCGAACACTGAAGCTTTCTTT. Translating it yields CASSFDRANTEAFF.

This clone was counted a single time. The CDR3 coding sequence is TGTGCCTGGACCCTCAGACAGGGTCCTGGCTACACCTTC. Translated, it gives CAWTLRQGPGYTF. The chain carries TRBV30 and TRBJ1-2; 7 bases align to TRBD1. V lost 4 bases to trimming and J lost 7 bases; unmatched junction nucleotides: 9. The germline CDR1 and CDR2 sequences are GTSNPN and SVGIG (reference sequence). This CDR3 is 13 amino acids long. Variable domain in full (rest from reference TRBV30 and TRBJ1-2): SQTIHQWPATLVQPVGSPLSLECTVEGTSNPNLYWYRQAAGRGLQLLFYSVGIGQISSEVPQNLSASRPQDRQFILSSKKLLLSDSGFYLCAWTLRQGPGYTFGSGTRLTVV.

The genes are TRBV7-2 and TRBJ2-7; TRBD2 agrees at 10 bases. The CDR3 consists of 16 residues. J gave up 1 base and V 0 bases, and 3 bases lay outside the gene matches. Germline CDR1 reads SGHTA; CDR2 reads FQGNSA. CDR3 in amino acids: CASSLAASGGSYEQYF. The CDR3 DNA reads TGTGCCAGCAGCTTAGCGGCTAGCGGGGGTTCCTACGAGCAGTACTTC.

The J gene is TRBJ2-7, the V gene TRBV5-1; 7 bases map to TRBD1. The CDR3 is 18 residues long. The germline V gene has CDR1 SGHRS and CDR2 YFSETQ. J gave up 3 bases and V 0 bases, and 15 bases lay outside the gene matches. CDR3 protein: CASSLVGTEVLQDYEQYF. The CDR3 coding sequence is TGCGCCAGCAGCTTGGTGGGGACAGAAGTTTTACAAGACTACGAGCAGTACTTC.

The chain joins TRBV9 to TRBJ1-2; the match to TRBD1 covers 9 bases. J was trimmed by 6 bases and V by 4 bases; bases with no gene match: 7. Germline V gives CDR1 SGDLS, CDR2 YYNGEE. CDR3 length equals 14 residues. The CDR3 DNA reads TGTGCCAGCAGCAGCCGGACAGGGGCAAATGGCTACACCTTC. It codes for CASSSRTGANGYTF.

A remark on this clone: A read error may produce the germline difference seen at one junction end. The rearrangement uses TRBV2 and TRBJ1-3, with 8 bases matching TRBD1. Germline assignment: CDR1 SNHLY and CDR2 FYNNEI. The CDR3 covers 16 residues. The chain's CDR3 is CASSEGPPGTGTTIYF. Written as DNA, the CDR3 is TGTGCCAGCAGTGAAGGCCCACCCGGGACAGGAACCACCATATATTTT.

The chain is built from TRBV3-1 (or the pseudogene TRBV3-2) and TRBJ2-7, with D perhaps TRBD2 (6 bases). CDR1 and CDR2 (germline): LGHDT, YNNKEL (reference sequence). V lost 5 bases and J 3 bases, leaving 17 bases between the germline ends. CDR3 length: 15 amino acids. This CDR3 reads CASSSTGGKLYEQYF. The CDR3 DNA reads as TGTGCCAGCAGCTCTACAGGCGGGAAACTCTACGAGCAGTACTTC.

The chain couples TRBV19 to TRBJ1-2, with TRBD1 matching over 7 bases. Per germline, CDR1 LNHDA and CDR2 SQIVND (reference sequence). Losses at the gene ends were 8 bases for V and 7 bases for J; bases not matched to a gene: 7. This CDR3 contains 12 residues. CDR3 sequence reads: CASLTGMAGYTF. The CDR3 DNA reads TGTGCCAGTTTGACAGGGATGGCTGGCTACACCTTC.

This clone has only a few counts. One end of the junction fails to match germline, which may point to a read error. The chain carries TRBV10-1 and TRBJ2-4, with 9 bases matching TRBD1. The germline V gene has CDR1 WNHNN and CDR2 SYGVQD (reference sequence). This CDR3 is built from 14 residues. CDR3 sequence reads: CASSETRQGVPRNF. Here the CDR3 DNA reads TGCGCCAGCAGTGAGACGAGACAGGGGGTCCCTAGAAACTTC.

The chain uses TRBV25-1 and TRBJ2-3, with TRBD2 as a possible D gene (6 bases). This CDR3 is 16 amino acids long. CDR1 and CDR2 from the germline V gene are MGHDK and SYGVNS. Trimming removed 2 bases from V and 2 bases from J, with 14 bases in between. The CDR3 here is CASSEQSRGFTDTQYF. CDR3 DNA sequence: TGTGCCAGCAGTGAACAAAGTCGGGGGTTCACAGATACGCAGTATTTT.

The sample holds one count of this clone. The chain has TRBV30 and TRBJ2-7, with a possible D match to TRBD1 (5 bases). The CDR3 has 11 amino acids. Germline CDR1 is GTSNPN and CDR2 is SVGIG (reference sequence). Trimming cost V 0 bases and J 6 bases, with 6 bases left between them. This CDR3 reads CAWSVQVEQYF. In DNA form, the CDR3 reads TGTGCCTGGAGTGTACAGGTCGAGCAGTACTTC.

This clone occurred a few times. This chain uses TRBV5-1 with TRBJ2-2, with D hard to call. The CDR3 sequence is 16 residues long. Trimming took 2 bases from V and 2 from J, leaving 13 bases between them. CDR1 SGHRS and CDR2 YFSETQ come from the germline V gene. CDR3: CASSFVRQANTGELFF. The CDR3 DNA is TGCGCCAGCAGCTTTGTTCGCCAGGCCAACACCGGGGAGCTGTTTTTT. Full variable domain (remainder filled in from reference TRBV5-1 and TRBJ2-2): KAGVTQTPRYLIKTRGQQVTLSCSPISGHRSVSWYQQTPGQGLQFLFEYFSETQRNKGNFPGRFSGRQFSNSRSEMNVSTLELGDSALYLCASSFVRQANTGELFFGEGSRLTVL.

DNA of the CDR3: TGTGCCAGCAGCGTAGGGTTCGGTAACACTGAAGCTTTCTTT. Translated: CASSVGFGNTEAFF. V and J are TRBV9 and TRBJ1-1, with D uncertain. The V end was cut by 0 bases, the J end by 2 bases, with 8 bases between. CDR3 size: 14 residues. From germline, CDR1 is SGDLS and CDR2 YYNGEE.